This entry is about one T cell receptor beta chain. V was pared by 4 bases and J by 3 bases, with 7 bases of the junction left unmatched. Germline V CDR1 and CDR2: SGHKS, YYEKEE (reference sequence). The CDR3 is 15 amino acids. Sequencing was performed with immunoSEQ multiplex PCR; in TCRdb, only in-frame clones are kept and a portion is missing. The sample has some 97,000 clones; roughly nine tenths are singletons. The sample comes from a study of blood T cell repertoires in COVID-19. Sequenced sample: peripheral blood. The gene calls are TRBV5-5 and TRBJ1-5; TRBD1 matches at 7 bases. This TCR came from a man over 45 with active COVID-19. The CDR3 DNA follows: TGTGCCAGCAGCCGGTGGACAGGCCTCAATCAGCCCCAGCATTTT. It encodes CASSRWTGLNQPQHF.